This T cell receptor (beta chain) was sequenced for a study of CD8 T cells in ankylosing spondylitis. Overall study findings and caveats: What seemed typical of ankylosing spondylitis blood was a TCR beta motif built from about 8 highly homologous variants. Clones tied to disease were said to be significantly enriched in matched ankylosing spondylitis synovial fluid.

The V gene's germline CDR1 is MDHEN and CDR2 SYDVKM. V lost 6 bases and J 3 bases, leaving 12 bases between the germline ends. The CDR3 contains 14 residues. Library preparation for TCR beta used quantitative 5'-RACE with molecular barcodes. One entry per CDR3 protein, called by TCRdb with MiXCR from the 5' RACE reads. The sample lists about 800,000 distinct CDR3 sequences, approximately 10% occurring once. This clonotype was observed a handful of times. Its antigen is as yet unknown. This receptor was identified in a male donor with ankylosing spondylitis. Material for sequencing was blood, either unsorted or a sorted T cell fraction (not recorded which). The chain couples TRBV28 to TRBJ2-4, with D maybe TRBD1 (5 bases). CDR3 coding DNA: TGTGCCAGCAGGGCTCAGGGTGTCAAAAACATTCAGTACTTC. It yields the protein CASRAQGVKNIQYF. The full variable domain, completed using reference TRBV28 and TRBJ2-4, is DVKVTQSSRYLVKRTGEKVFLECVQDMDHENMFWYRQDPGLGLRLIYFSYDVKMKEKGDIPEGYSVSREKKERFSLILESASTNQTSMYLCASRAQGVKNIQYFGAGTRLSVL.